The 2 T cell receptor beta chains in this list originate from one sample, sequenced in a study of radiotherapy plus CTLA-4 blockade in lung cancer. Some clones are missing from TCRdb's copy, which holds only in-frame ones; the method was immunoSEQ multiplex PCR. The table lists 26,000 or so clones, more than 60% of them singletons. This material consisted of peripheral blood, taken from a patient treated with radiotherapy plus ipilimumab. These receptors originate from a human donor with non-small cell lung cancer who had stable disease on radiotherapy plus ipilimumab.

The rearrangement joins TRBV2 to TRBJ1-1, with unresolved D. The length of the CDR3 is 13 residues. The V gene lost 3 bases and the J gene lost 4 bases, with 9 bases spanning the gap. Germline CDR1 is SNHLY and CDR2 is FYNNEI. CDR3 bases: TGTGCCAGCAGTGACCCATTCCTCACTGAAGCTTTCTTT. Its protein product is CASSDPFLTEAFF. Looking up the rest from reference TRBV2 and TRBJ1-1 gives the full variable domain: EPEVTQTPSHQVTQMGQEVILRCVPISNHLYFYWYRQILGQKVEFLVSFYNNEISEKSEIFDDQFSVERPDGSNFTLKIRSTKLEDSAMYFCASSDPFLTEAFFGQGTRLTVV.

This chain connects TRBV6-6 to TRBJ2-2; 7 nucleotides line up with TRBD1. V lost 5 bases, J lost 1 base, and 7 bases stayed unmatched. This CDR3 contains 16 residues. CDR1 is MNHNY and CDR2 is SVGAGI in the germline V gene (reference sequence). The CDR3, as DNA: TGTGCCAGCAGTCTACCGGGACAGATGAACACCGGGGAGCTGTTTTTT. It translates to CASSLPGQMNTGELFF.